This TCR beta chain was identified during a study of T cell changes during pregnancy in multiple sclerosis. CDR1 and CDR2 from the germline V gene are SGHTA and FQGNSA. With 1 base clipped from V and 1 base from J, the junction kept 9 bases outside the gene matches. CDR3 length equals 17 residues. TCRdb keeps only in-frame clones here, not all; method: immunoSEQ multiplex PCR. The sample lists about 58,000 clones, roughly nine tenths occurring once. The sequencing here drew on CD4+ T cells from peripheral blood mononuclear cells, taken after pregnancy. The V gene is TRBV7-2, the J gene TRBJ1-2, with TRBD1 matching over 7 bases. The receptor was isolated from a female donor in good health, enrolled as a control in a pregnancy study. The DNA for the CDR3 is TGTGCCAGCAGCTTAGTTGCGGGACAGTACTTTAACTATGGCTACACCTTC. Translated: CASSLVAGQYFNYGYTF. The complete variable domain, with remaining parts taken from reference TRBV7-2 and TRBJ1-2, reads GAGVSQSPSNKVTEKGKDVELRCDPISGHTALYWYRQSLGQGLEFLIYFQGNSAPDKSGLPSDRFSAERTGGSVSTLTIQRTQQEDSAVYLCASSLVAGQYFNYGYTFGSGTRLTVV.